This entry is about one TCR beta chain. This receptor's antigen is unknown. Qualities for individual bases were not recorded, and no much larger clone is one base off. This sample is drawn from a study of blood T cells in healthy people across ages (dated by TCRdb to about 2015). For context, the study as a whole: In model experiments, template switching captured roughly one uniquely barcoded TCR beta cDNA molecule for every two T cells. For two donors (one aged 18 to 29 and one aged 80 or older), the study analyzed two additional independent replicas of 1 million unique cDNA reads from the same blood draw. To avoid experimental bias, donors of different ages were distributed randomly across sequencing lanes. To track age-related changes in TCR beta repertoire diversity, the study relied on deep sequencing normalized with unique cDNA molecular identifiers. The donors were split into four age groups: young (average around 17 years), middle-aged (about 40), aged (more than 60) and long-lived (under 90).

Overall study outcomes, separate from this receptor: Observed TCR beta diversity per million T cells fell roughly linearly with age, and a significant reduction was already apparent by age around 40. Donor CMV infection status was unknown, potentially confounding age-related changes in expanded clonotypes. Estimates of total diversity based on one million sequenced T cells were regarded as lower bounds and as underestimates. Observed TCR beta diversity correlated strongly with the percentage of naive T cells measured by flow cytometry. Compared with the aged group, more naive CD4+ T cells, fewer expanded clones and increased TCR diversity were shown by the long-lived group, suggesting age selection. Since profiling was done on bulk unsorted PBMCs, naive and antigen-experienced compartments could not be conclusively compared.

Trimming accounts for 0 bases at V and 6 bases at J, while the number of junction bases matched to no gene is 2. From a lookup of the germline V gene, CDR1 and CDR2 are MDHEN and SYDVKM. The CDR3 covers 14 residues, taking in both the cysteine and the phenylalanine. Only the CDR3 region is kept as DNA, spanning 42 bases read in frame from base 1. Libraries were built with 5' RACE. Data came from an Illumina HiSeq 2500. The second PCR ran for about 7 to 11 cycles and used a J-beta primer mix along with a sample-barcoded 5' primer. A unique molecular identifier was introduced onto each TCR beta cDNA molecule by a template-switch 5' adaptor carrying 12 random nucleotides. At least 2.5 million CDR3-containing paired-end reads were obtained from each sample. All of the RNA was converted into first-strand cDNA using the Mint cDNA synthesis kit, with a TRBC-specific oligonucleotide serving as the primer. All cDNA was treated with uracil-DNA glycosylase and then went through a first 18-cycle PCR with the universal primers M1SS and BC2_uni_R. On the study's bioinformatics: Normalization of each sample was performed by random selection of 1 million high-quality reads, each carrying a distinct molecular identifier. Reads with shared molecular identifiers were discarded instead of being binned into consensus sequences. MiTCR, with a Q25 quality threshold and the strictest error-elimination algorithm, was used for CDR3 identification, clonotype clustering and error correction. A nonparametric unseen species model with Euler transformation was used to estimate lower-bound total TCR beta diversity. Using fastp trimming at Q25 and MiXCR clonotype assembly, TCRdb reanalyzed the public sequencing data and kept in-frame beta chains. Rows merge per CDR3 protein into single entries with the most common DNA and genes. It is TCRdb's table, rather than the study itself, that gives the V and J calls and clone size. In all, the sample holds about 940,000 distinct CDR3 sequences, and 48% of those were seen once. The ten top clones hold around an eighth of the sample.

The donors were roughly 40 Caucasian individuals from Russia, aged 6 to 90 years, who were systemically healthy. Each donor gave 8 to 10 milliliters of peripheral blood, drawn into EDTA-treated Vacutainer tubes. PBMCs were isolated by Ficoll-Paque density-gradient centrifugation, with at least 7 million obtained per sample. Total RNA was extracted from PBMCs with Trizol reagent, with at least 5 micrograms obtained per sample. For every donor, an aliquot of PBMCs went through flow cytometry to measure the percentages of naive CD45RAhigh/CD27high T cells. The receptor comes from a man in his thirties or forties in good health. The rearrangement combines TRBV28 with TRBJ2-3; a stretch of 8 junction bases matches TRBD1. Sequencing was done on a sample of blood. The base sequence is TGTGCCAGCAGTTTATGGCAGGGGGCGGATACGCAGTATTTT. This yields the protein CASSLWQGADTQYF.